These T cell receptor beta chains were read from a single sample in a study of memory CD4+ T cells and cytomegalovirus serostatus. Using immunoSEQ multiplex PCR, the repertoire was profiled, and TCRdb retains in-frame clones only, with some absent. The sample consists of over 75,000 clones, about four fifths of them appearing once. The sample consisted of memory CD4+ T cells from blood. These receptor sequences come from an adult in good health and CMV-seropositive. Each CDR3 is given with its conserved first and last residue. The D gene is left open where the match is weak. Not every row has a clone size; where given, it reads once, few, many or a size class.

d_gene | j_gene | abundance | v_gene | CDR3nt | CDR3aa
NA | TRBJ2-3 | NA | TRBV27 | TGTGCCAGCAGTTCGCCGGCGGGTAGCACAGATACGCAGTATTTT | CASSSPAGSTDTQYF
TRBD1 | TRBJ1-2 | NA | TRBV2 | TGTGCCAGCACCTCGGACAGGGGCCTTGGCTACACCTTC | CASTSDRGLGYTF
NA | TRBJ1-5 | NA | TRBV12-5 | TGTGCTAGTGGTTTGCCTCGGGATTTTAATAGCAATCAGCCCCAGCATTTT | CASGLPRDFNSNQPQHF
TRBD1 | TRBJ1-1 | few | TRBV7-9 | TGTGCCAGCAGCTCTTGGACAGGGAGCACTGAAGCTTTCTTT | CASSSWTGSTEAFF
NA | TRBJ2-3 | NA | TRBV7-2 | TGTGCCAGCAGCTCGACCGGTACGCAGTATTTT | CASSSTGTQYF
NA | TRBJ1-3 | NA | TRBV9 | TGTGCCAGCAGCGTAGCAGACAGCTCTGGAAACACCATATATTTT | CASSVADSSGNTIYF
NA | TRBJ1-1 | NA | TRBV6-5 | TGTGCCAGCAGTTACATCATGGGACGGCCAAATGAAGCTTTCTTT | CASSYIMGRPNEAFF
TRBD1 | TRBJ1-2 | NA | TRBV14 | TGTGCCAGCAGCCTCGGGACAGGGGGAGATGGCTACACCTTC | CASSLGTGGDGYTF
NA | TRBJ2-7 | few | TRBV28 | TGTGCCAGCAGTTTACGACTCGAGCAGTACTTC | CASSLRLEQYF
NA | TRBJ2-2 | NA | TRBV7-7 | TGTGCTAGCAAATTGAGAGAGACCGGGGAGCTGTTTTTT | CASKLRETGELFF
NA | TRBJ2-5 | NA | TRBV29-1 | TGCAGCGTTGAAGTGGGGGGAACTCAAGAGACCCAGTACTTC | CSVEVGGTQETQYF
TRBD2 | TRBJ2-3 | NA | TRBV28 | TGTGCCAGCAGTTTATCGGGAGCGGGGCACACAGATACGCAGTATTTT | CASSLSGAGHTDTQYF
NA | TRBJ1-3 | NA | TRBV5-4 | TGTGCCAGCAGCTTGGGGGGGGGAAGCGCCTCTGGAAACACCATATATTTT | CASSLGGGSASGNTIYF
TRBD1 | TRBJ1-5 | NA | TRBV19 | TGTGCCAGTACCATATTGGGGGACAGGGGGCTTAATCAGCCCCAGCATTTT | CASTILGDRGLNQPQHF
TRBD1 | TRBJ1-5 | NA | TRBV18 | TGTGCCAGCTCGATAACAGGGGGCTGGGATCAGCCCCAGCATTTT | CASSITGGWDQPQHF
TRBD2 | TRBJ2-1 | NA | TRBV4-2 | TGTGCCAGCAGCCAAGGGCCCCTAGCGGAGAGTTACAATGAGCAGTTCTTC | CASSQGPLAESYNEQFF
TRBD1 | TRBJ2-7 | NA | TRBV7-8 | TGTGCCAGCAGCCCGGGACAGGGCACCTACGAGCAGTACTTC | CASSPGQGTYEQYF
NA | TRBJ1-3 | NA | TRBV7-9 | TGTGCCAGCAGCTTCACCGGGACTGGAAACACCATATATTTT | CASSFTGTGNTIYF
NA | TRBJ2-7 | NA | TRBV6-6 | TGTGCCAGCAGTTGGGGGGAGGCCTACGAGCAGTACTTC | CASSWGEAYEQYF
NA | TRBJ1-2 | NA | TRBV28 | TGTGCCAGCAGTTTGACGAACTATGGCTACACCTTC | CASSLTNYGYTF
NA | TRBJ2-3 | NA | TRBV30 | TGTGCCTGGACGGCGGCAGATACGCAGTATTTT | CAWTAADTQYF
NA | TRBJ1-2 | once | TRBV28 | TGTGCCAGCAGTTTATTATCGGACTATGGCTACACCTTC | CASSLLSDYGYTF
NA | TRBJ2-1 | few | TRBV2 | TGTGCCAGCTCAGGGGAGGGGTCAGAAGAGCAGTTCTTC | CASSGEGSEEQFF
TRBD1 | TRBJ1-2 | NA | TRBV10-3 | TGTGCCATCAGTGACCGGACAGGGGGCAACTATGGCTACACCTTC | CAISDRTGGNYGYTF
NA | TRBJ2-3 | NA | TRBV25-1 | TGTGCCAGCGGAACAGGGCAGGATACGCAGTATTTT | CASGTGQDTQYF
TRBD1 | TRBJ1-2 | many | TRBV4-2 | TGTGCCAGCAGCCAAGACGAAGCGACAGGGGGCAGAGATGGCTACACCTTC | CASSQDEATGGRDGYTF
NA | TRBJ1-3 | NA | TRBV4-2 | TGTGCCAGCAGCCTTAGGGCCAGCGAGGGTGGAAACACCATATATTTT | CASSLRASEGGNTIYF
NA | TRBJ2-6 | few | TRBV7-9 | TGTGCCAGCAGCCTTATCAGGGAGTCTGGGGCCAACGTCCTGACTTTC | CASSLIRESGANVLTF
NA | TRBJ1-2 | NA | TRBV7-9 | TGTGCCAGCAGCTTCGAAGTGGACGGCTACACCTTC | CASSFEVDGYTF
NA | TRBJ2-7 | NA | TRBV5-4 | TGTGCCAGCAGACCGGAGATCTCCTTTTCGGAAGACGAGCAGTACTTC | CASRPEISFSEDEQYF
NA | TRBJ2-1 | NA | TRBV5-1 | TGCGCCAGCAGCTTGGGTAGCGAGGACACCAATGAGCAGTTCTTC | CASSLGSEDTNEQFF
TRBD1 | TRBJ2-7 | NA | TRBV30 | TGTGCCTGGAATGGGGACAGGGGGCTTTCCGAGCAGTACTTC | CAWNGDRGLSEQYF
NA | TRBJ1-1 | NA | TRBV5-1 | TGCGCCAGCAGCTTAACAGAAATGAACACTGAAGCTTTCTTT | CASSLTEMNTEAFF
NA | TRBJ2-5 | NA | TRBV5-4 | TGTGCCAGCAGCTTTACAGTTGGAGAGACCCAGTACTTC | CASSFTVGETQYF
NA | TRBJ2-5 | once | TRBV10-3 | TGTGCCCCGACCGGCAGGGTCGGGTACCAAGAGACCCAGTACTTC | CAPTGRVGYQETQYF
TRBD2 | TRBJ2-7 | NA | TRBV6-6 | TGTGCCAGCAGTTCCCACACTAGCGGCCTCTACGAGCAGTACTTC | CASSSHTSGLYEQYF
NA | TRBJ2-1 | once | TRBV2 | TGTGCCAGCAGTGAAGCGCTGGGGGGTGAGCAGTTCTTC | CASSEALGGEQFF
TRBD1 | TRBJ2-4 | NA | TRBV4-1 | TGCGCCAGCAGCCTCGGACAGGGGACCAAAAACATTCAGTACTTC | CASSLGQGTKNIQYF
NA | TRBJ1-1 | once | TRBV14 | TGTGCCAGCAGCCCCAACAGGGCGCGTGTGAACACTGAAGCTTTCTTT | CASSPNRARVNTEAFF
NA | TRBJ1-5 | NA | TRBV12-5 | TGTGCTAGCGCCGGAGGGGACCGCCAGCCCCAGCATTTT | CASAGGDRQPQHF
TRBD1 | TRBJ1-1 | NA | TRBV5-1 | TGCGCCAGCAGCTCCGGGACAGCCGGGACTGAAGCTTTCTTT | CASSSGTAGTEAFF
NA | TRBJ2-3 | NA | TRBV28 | TGTGCCAGCAGTTCCCATGGGGCGGATACGCAGTATTTT | CASSSHGADTQYF
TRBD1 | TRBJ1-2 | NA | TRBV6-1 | TGTGCCAGCAGCATTCGGACAGGGAGGGATGGCTACACCTTC | CASSIRTGRDGYTF
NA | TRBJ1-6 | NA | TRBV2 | TGTGCCAGCAGTGAAGCGCGGGCCGGCGGCAATTCACCCCTCCACTTT | CASSEARAGGNSPLHF
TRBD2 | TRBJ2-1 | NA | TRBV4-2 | TGTGCCAGCAGCCAAGACACCGGGACTAGCGGCTTTGAGCAGTTCTTC | CASSQDTGTSGFEQFF
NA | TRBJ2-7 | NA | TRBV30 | TGTGCCTGGAGAGGGGAAATGAGGTACGAGCAGTACTTC | CAWRGEMRYEQYF
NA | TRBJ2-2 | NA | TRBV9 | TGTGCCAGCAGCGTAGACGTCGGGGAGCTGTTTTTT | CASSVDVGELFF
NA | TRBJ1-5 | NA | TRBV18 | TGTGCCAGCTCACCCCCCAGCTATAGCAATCAGCCCCAGCATTTT | CASSPPSYSNQPQHF
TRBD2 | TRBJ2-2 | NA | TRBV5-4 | TGTGCCAGCTCTTTCAGCGGGGGTGTCATTGCCGGGGAGCTGTTTTTT | CASSFSGGVIAGELFF
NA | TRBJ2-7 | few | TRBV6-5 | TGTGCCAGCAGTTACTCGACAGCCAGCTCCTACGAGCAGTACTTC | CASSYSTASSYEQYF
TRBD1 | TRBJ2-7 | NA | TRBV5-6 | TGTGCCAGCAGCGAATCCGGTACAGGGGATTACCTCGAGCAGTACTTC | CASSESGTGDYLEQYF
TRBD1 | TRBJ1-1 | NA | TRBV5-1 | TGCGCCAGCAGCGTACAGGGGGCCACGATGAACACTGAAGCTTTCTTT | CASSVQGATMNTEAFF
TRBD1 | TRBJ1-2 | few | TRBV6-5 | TGTGCCAGCAGTTACTCTGGGACAGCGCTCGCCTGGGGCTACACCTTC | CASSYSGTALAWGYTF
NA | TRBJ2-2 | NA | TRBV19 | TGTGCCAGTAGTTCTAGCTTCGCGAACACCGGGGAGCTGTTTTTT | CASSSSFANTGELFF
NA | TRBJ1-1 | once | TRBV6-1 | TGTGCCAGCAGCCCCGACCGGACGGGTGAAGCTTTCTTT | CASSPDRTGEAFF
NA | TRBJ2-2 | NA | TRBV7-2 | TGTGCCAGCAGCCTAGGACAGATCACCGGGGAGCTGTTTTTT | CASSLGQITGELFF
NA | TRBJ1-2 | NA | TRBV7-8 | TGTGCCAGCAGCTTAAGGGTATCGACAGGTGGCGATGGCTACACCTTC | CASSLRVSTGGDGYTF
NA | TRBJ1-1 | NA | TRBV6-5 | TGTGCCAGCAGTCTTGGACGGGACACTGAAGCTTTCTTT | CASSLGRDTEAFF